This paragraph covers one T cell receptor beta chain sequence. Germline assignment: CDR1 LNHDA and CDR2 SQIVND (reference sequence). V was shortened by 3 bases and J by 5 bases, with 10 bases between the two germline ends. The CDR3 sequence is 13 residues long. This entry comes from a study of blood T cell repertoires in COVID-19. Study-level information: Samples representing acute and convalescent COVID-19 were sourced from the United States, Italy and Spain.

The protocol was immunoSEQ multiplex PCR, while the TCRdb copy is restricted to in-frame clones and leaves out a portion. There are over 300,000 clones in the sample; approximately 88% occur only once, and 5% to 7% lies in the top ten. Sequencing was done on a sample of peripheral blood. The clonotype was recovered from a man younger than 30 who had recovered from COVID-19. The gene calls are TRBV19 and TRBJ1-1; possibly TRBD1 for D (6 bases). The CDR3 here is CASSMGGRTEAFF. Here the CDR3 DNA reads TGTGCCAGTAGTATGGGGGGGCGGACTGAAGCTTTCTTT.